This passage covers 18 T cell receptor beta chains from one sample sequenced in a study of cytomegalovirus exposure and HLA in healthy donors. PCR used 60 Vbeta primers and 13 Jbeta primers. The assay was immunoSEQ multiplex PCR, and TCRdb's table has in-frame clones only and misses some. This table holds about 140,000 clones, under 80% found once. Specimen: PBMCs. The receptors here all came from a woman aged 50 to 60 in good health and CMV-seropositive.

J is TRBJ1-3 and V is TRBV7-9, with 9 bases that match TRBD1. The V and J ends lost 4 bases and 1 base, in that order; junction bases with no gene match: 5. The CDR3 totals 16 residues. Looked up from germline, CDR1 is SEHNR and CDR2 is FQNEAQ (reference sequence). CDR3 amino acids: CASSSGGTGSGNTIYF. Written as DNA, the CDR3 is TGTGCCAGCAGCTCCGGTGGGACAGGGTCTGGAAACACCATATATTTT.

In DNA, the CDR3 is TGTGCCATCAGTGAGTCGGCAACTAGCGGGGGAGAGACCCAGTACTTC. It encodes CAISESATSGGETQYF. The chain recombines TRBV10-3 with TRBJ2-5; TRBD2 matches 11 bases. J lost 4 bases, V lost 0 bases, and 4 bases had no gene match. This CDR3 has 16 amino acids. In germline, CDR1 is ENHRY, CDR2 SYGVKD.

Written as DNA, the CDR3 is TGCAGCGTTGATCAGGGGTGGGCCGGGGAGCTGTTTTTT. Translation gives CSVDQGWAGELFF. The chain couples TRBV29-1 to TRBJ2-2, with TRBD1 as a possible D gene (6 bases). The length of the CDR3 is 13 residues. Deletions cut 3 bases from V and 6 bases from J, with 11 bases between. Per germline, CDR1 SQVTM and CDR2 ANQGSEA.

CDR3 in DNA: TGTGCCAGCAGTGTTTTCCTGGGGACAGGGGTGAACGAGCAGTACTTC. It encodes CASSVFLGTGVNEQYF. The chain couples TRBV2 to TRBJ2-7; TRBD1 aligns across 10 bases. CDR1 and CDR2 from the germline V gene are SNHLY and FYNNEI. The V and J ends lost 4 bases and 5 bases, in that order; junction bases with no gene match: 11. This CDR3 spans 16 amino acids.

The V call is TRBV7-3, the J call TRBJ2-3, with 7 bases lining up with TRBD2. The CDR3 covers 16 residues. The V and J ends lost 8 bases and 4 bases, in that order; junction bases with no gene match: 15. Looked up from germline, CDR1 is SGHTA and CDR2 is FQGTGA. The CDR3 nucleotides are TGTGCCAGCGGGAGGGGCGGCGCGGGGTCGGCAGATACGCAGTATTTT. It codes for CASGRGGAGSADTQYF.

The chain is built from TRBV28 and TRBJ2-7; possible D gene TRBD1, 5 bases. V lost 6 bases and J 2 bases, leaving 11 bases between the germline ends. This CDR3 spans 13 amino acids. Germline values: CDR1 MDHEN, CDR2 SYDVKM. CDR3 in amino acids: CASRIGQPYEQYF. The CDR3 DNA follows: TGTGCCAGCAGGATAGGACAACCCTACGAGCAGTACTTC.

This chain connects TRBV9 to TRBJ2-5; 7 bases align to TRBD2. The CDR3 covers 16 residues. Trimming cost V 3 bases and J 5 bases; bases outside gene matches: 13. Germline V gives CDR1 SGDLS, CDR2 YYNGEE. CDR3 DNA: TGTGCCAGCAGCGCCTATGGACTAGTGGCGTCGGAGACCCAGTACTTC. Amino acids: CASSAYGLVASETQYF.

The V and J genes are TRBV7-2 and TRBJ1-6; a possible D gene is TRBD1 (5 bases). The length of the CDR3 is 14 residues. Germline V gene sequence: CDR1 SGHTA, CDR2 FQGNSA. V was trimmed by 7 bases and J by 7 bases, leaving 14 bases between them. The CDR3 DNA reads as TGTGCCAGCAATGTGGGGGGGAGGAATTCACCCCTCCACTTT. It yields the protein CASNVGGRNSPLHF.

The V call is TRBV7-2, the J call TRBJ2-5, with D possibly TRBD1 on 5 matching bases. V was clipped by 4 bases and J by 4 bases, with 10 bases between them. The CDR3 has 13 amino acids. Per germline, CDR1 SGHTA and CDR2 FQGNSA. The CDR3 is CASSSEQGETQYF. CDR3 nucleotide sequence: TGTGCCAGCAGCTCCGAGCAGGGAGAGACCCAGTACTTC.

The chain is built from TRBV7-2 and TRBJ1-2; 10 bases line up with TRBD1. Losses at the gene ends were 5 bases for V and 8 bases for J; bases not matched to a gene: 8. This CDR3 region has 14 residues. The germline gives CDR1 SGHTA, CDR2 FQGNSA. Here the CDR3 reads CASSAYGTGVGYTF. The CDR3 DNA follows: TGTGCCAGCAGCGCCTACGGGACAGGGGTGGGCTACACCTTC.

CDR3: CASTSGALEQYF. The DNA for the CDR3 is TGTGCCAGCACTAGCGGGGCCCTGGAGCAGTACTTC. The chain combines TRBV6-1 with TRBJ2-7; TRBD2 matches 9 bases. This CDR3 contains 12 residues. With 7 bases clipped from V and 7 bases from J, the junction kept 5 bases outside the gene matches. Germline V gene sequence: CDR1 MNHNS, CDR2 SASEGT.

With respect to this clone: Other DNA sequences in the same sample also yield this CDR3. The chain is built from TRBV5-1 and TRBJ1-5; the D is unclear. The CDR3 extends over 14 amino acids. CDR1 is SGHRS, CDR2 YFSETQ, per germline. V was shortened by 4 bases and J by 0 bases, with 8 bases between the two germline ends. CDR3 amino acids: CASSPTGSNQPQHF. DNA of the CDR3: TGCGCCAGCAGCCCGACGGGTAGCAATCAGCCCCAGCATTTT.

This chain joins TRBV7-3 and TRBJ2-7; weak D call: TRBD2 (5 bases). Germline V gene lookup returns CDR1 SGHTA and CDR2 FQGTGA. This CDR3 region has 13 residues. V gave up 4 bases and J gave up 5 bases, with 12 bases separating them. In DNA, the CDR3 is TGTGCCAGCAGCTCCGGGTCGGGGAACGAGCAGTACTTC. Its translation: CASSSGSGNEQYF.

The chain links TRBV5-1 to TRBJ1-1, with D possibly TRBD1 on 6 matching bases. Germline-derived CDR1 and CDR2 are SGHRS and YFSETQ. This CDR3 is 12 amino acids long. V lost 0 bases and J lost 6, with 6 bases in between. CDR3 region: CASSLGGPEAFF. The CDR3 DNA follows: TGCGCCAGCAGCTTGGGGGGGCCTGAAGCTTTCTTT.

The V and J genes are TRBV30 and TRBJ2-1; 10 bases line up with TRBD1. CDR1 and CDR2 from the germline V gene are GTSNPN and SVGIG (reference sequence). J gave up 7 bases and V 1 base, and 7 bases lay outside the gene matches. The CDR3 consists of 15 residues. The CDR3 DNA reads as TGTGCCTGGAGTGAGGACAGGGGGGATTGGAATGAGCAGTTCTTC. Its translation: CAWSEDRGDWNEQFF.

This clone occurred a few times. The chain uses TRBV5-8 and TRBJ1-6; D gene unclear. The ends were cut back, 5 bases at V and 8 bases at J, with 17 bases in the middle. Germline CDR1 and CDR2: SGHTS and YDEGEE. This CDR3 region has 15 residues. CDR3 sequence reads: CASSPEGRTYSPLHF. The CDR3 nucleotides read TGTGCCAGCAGTCCCGAAGGACGGACTTATTCACCCCTCCACTTT.

V usage is TRBV7-2 and J usage is TRBJ1-2; 7 bases agree with TRBD1. V dropped 6 bases and J dropped 4; count of bases not matched to a gene: 5. The CDR3 loop spans 13 amino acids. Looked up from germline, CDR1 is SGHTA and CDR2 is FQGNSA. DNA for the CDR3: TGTGCCAGCAGTTCCGGACAGGCCTATGGCTACACCTTC. It codes for CASSSGQAYGYTF. Together with reference TRBV7-2 and TRBJ1-2, the CDR3 gives the full variable domain: GAGVSQSPSNKVTEKGKDVELRCDPISGHTALYWYRQSLGQGLEFLIYFQGNSAPDKSGLPSDRFSAERTGGSVSTLTIQRTQQEDSAVYLCASSSGQAYGYTFGSGTRLTVV.

The chain uses TRBV10-1 and TRBJ2-2; 9 bases match TRBD2. The CDR3 spans 18 residues. Losses at the gene ends were 3 bases for V and 0 bases for J; bases not matched to a gene: 8. The germline V gene has CDR1 WNHNN and CDR2 SYGVQD (reference sequence). As DNA, the CDR3 is TGCGCCAGCAGTGAAGGGGTAGCGGGGGCCGCGAACACCGGGGAGCTGTTTTTT. Translating gives CASSEGVAGAANTGELFF.